The 22 T cell receptor beta chains reported below all come from one sample, sequenced in a study of cytomegalovirus exposure and HLA in healthy donors. Produced via immunoSEQ multiplex PCR; TCRdb's table is partial and in-frame only. The sample yields 150,000 to 180,000 clones, about 86% seen once. Sequenced material: PBMCs. The receptors originated from a human donor in good health.

The chain is built from TRBV7-9 and TRBJ1-4; the D is unclear. The CDR3 is 14 amino acids. Trimming removed 5 bases at V and 1 base at J, with 8 bases between. Germline CDR1 and CDR2: SEHNR and FQNEAQ (reference sequence). The CDR3: CASSRGRTNEKLFF. The CDR3 nucleotides read TGTGCCAGCAGCCGCGGGAGAACTAATGAAAAACTGTTTTTT.

This sequence joins TRBV11-2 and TRBJ2-2; possible D gene TRBD2, 6 bases. CDR1 SGHAT and CDR2 FQNNGV come from the germline V gene. V shed 5 bases and J shed 7 bases, with 20 bases lying between them. This CDR3 has 16 amino acids. The CDR3 sequence is CASSTNPTRTVGELFF. CDR3 sequence (DNA): TGTGCCAGCAGCACCAATCCGACTAGAACGGTCGGGGAGCTGTTTTTT.

The rearrangement links TRBV5-1 to TRBJ2-2; 9 bases are shared with TRBD1. CDR1 and CDR2 from the germline V gene are SGHRS and YFSETQ. This CDR3 contains 15 residues. V lost 0 bases, J lost 6 bases, and 3 bases stayed unmatched. CDR3 sequence (DNA): TGCGCCAGCAGCTTGGAGGGACAGGGAGCCGGGGAGCTGTTTTTT. Translation gives CASSLEGQGAGELFF.

V is TRBV11-2 and J is TRBJ1-1; no firm D call. Deletions cut 1 base from V and 6 bases from J, with 3 bases between. Germline CDR1 and CDR2: SGHAT and FQNNGV. CDR3 size: 11 residues. This CDR3 reads CASSLASEAFF. For the CDR3, the DNA is TGTGCCAGCAGCTTAGCGTCTGAAGCTTTCTTT.

The rearrangement uses TRBV2 and TRBJ2-3; 10 bases align to TRBD2. The V segment lost 4 bases and the J segment 3 bases; nucleotides outside the gene matches: 1. CDR1 and CDR2 (germline): SNHLY, FYNNEI. This CDR3 region has 14 residues. The CDR3: CASSVLAGTDTQYF. DNA for the CDR3: TGTGCCAGCAGTGTACTAGCGGGGACAGATACGCAGTATTTT.

The chain combines TRBV6-5 with TRBJ2-7, with TRBD2 matching over 11 bases. This CDR3 has 14 residues. The germline V gene encodes CDR1 MNHEY and CDR2 SVGAGI. The V segment lost 6 bases and the J segment 2 bases; nucleotides outside the gene matches: 3. The CDR3 loop reads CASSRLAGTYEQYF. In nucleotides, the CDR3 is TGTGCCAGCAGCCGACTAGCGGGAACCTACGAGCAGTACTTC.

The chain is built from TRBV28 and TRBJ2-5; 8 bases fit TRBD2. V dropped 5 bases and J dropped 5; count of bases not matched to a gene: 22. Germline CDR1 is MDHEN and CDR2 is SYDVKM. The CDR3 runs 19 residues. The CDR3 spells CASSLPPPFLKRGIETQYF. For the CDR3, the DNA is TGTGCCAGCAGTCTCCCTCCCCCCTTTTTGAAGCGGGGGATTGAGACCCAGTACTTC.

The rearrangement joins TRBV7-9 to TRBJ1-3; 7 bases line up with TRBD1. This CDR3 spans 14 amino acids. V trimming: 6 bases; J trimming: 1 base; junction bases outside the gene matches: 3. Germline V gene data show CDR1 as SEHNR and CDR2 as FQNEAQ (reference sequence). In DNA, the CDR3 is TGTGCCAGCAGTCCACAGGGGTCTGGAAACACCATATATTTT. Encoded protein: CASSPQGSGNTIYF.

The J gene is TRBJ2-7, the V gene TRBV6-6, with TRBD1 matching over 8 bases. Germline lookup yields CDR1 MNHNY and CDR2 SVGAGI (reference sequence). This CDR3 contains 15 residues. The junction had 11 bases not matched to a gene; V was cut back by 5 bases and J by 5 bases. Written as DNA, the CDR3 is TGTGCCAGCAGTCCGCGAGGGGACAGGCCCCACGAGCAGTACTTC. Protein: CASSPRGDRPHEQYF.

The CDR3 here is CASSPRQETYEQYF. The CDR3 nucleotides read TGTGCCAGCAGCCCAAGACAGGAGACCTACGAGCAGTACTTC. V gene TRBV4-2 combines with J gene TRBJ2-7, with D maybe TRBD1 (6 bases). Trimming pared 4 bases from V and 2 bases from J, leaving 12 bases between. Germline loops: CDR1 LGHNA, CDR2 YNFKEQ. There are 14 residues in the CDR3.

This chain joins TRBV7-8 and TRBJ1-2; 7 positions match TRBD1. Per germline, CDR1 SGHVS and CDR2 FQNEAQ. After removal of 6 bases from V and 5 bases from J, the junction contained 12 bases not matched to a gene. The CDR3 totals 15 residues. CDR3 sequence reads: CASRMITGTVYGYTF. In DNA form, the CDR3 reads TGTGCCAGCAGAATGATCACCGGGACAGTATATGGCTACACCTTC.

This clone has just one count. The chain couples TRBV18 to TRBJ2-2, with 7 nucleotides matching TRBD1. The CDR3 has 16 amino acids. Trimming at V came to 1 base and at J to 2 bases, leaving 4 bases not matched to a gene. Per the germline V gene, CDR1 is KGHSH and CDR2 is LQKENI. CDR3 residues: CASSPRTGANTGELFF. CDR3 DNA sequence: TGTGCCAGCTCACCACGCACAGGGGCCAACACCGGGGAGCTGTTTTTT.

The count of this clone is one. The chain uses TRBV4-3 and TRBJ1-4; maybe TRBD1 (5 bases). From germline, CDR1 is LGHNA and CDR2 YSLEER. The CDR3 is 15 amino acids. Trimming removed 0 bases from V and 6 bases from J, with 11 bases in between. CDR3 bases: TGCGCCAGCAGCCAAGATTATGGCAGGGATGAAAAACTGTTTTTT. Translated: CASSQDYGRDEKLFF.

The gene calls are TRBV19 and TRBJ1-1; D is perhaps TRBD1 (6 bases). The length of the CDR3 is 11 residues. V was clipped by 6 bases and J by 11 bases, with 13 bases between them. Looked up from germline, CDR1 is LNHDA and CDR2 is SQIVND (reference sequence). CDR3 in amino acids: CASSTRGDAFF. CDR3 in DNA: TGTGCCAGTAGCACCAGGGGCGACGCTTTCTTT.

This clone was counted a single time. The chain carries TRBV6-1 and TRBJ1-1; D gene unclear. Trimming shortened V by 7 bases and J by 2 bases, and 11 bases separated the two germline ends. The germline V gene encodes CDR1 MNHNS and CDR2 SASEGT. The CDR3 is made up of 13 amino acids. As DNA, the CDR3 is TGTGCCAGCAAGTCGAGGGATAACACTGAAGCTTTCTTT. Its protein product is CASKSRDNTEAFF.

The chain recombines TRBV7-3 with TRBJ2-1; D perhaps matches TRBD1 (6 bases). Germline V gene data show CDR1 as SGHTA and CDR2 as FQGTGA. V shed 3 bases and J shed 2 bases, with 11 bases lying between them. The length of the CDR3 is 15 residues. The CDR3 DNA is TGTGCCAGCAGCTTTGGGGCAGGGGCCTACAATGAGCAGTTCTTC. Encoded protein: CASSFGAGAYNEQFF.

The genes are TRBV10-3 and TRBJ2-1; D ambiguous. The CDR3 is made up of 13 amino acids. Germline loops: CDR1 ENHRY, CDR2 SYGVKD. Between the trimmed V and J ends, which lost 6 bases and 2 bases, there was a span of 8 bases. The CDR3 DNA reads TGTGCCATCAGCCCGGTCACCTACAATGAGCAGTTCTTC. The encoded protein is CAISPVTYNEQFF.

The J gene is TRBJ2-7, the V gene TRBV6-5; 11 bases line up with TRBD2. Germline CDR1 reads MNHEY; CDR2 reads SVGAGI. V dropped 3 bases and J dropped 5; count of bases not matched to a gene: 3. The CDR3 length is 14 residues. For the CDR3, the DNA is TGTGCCAGCAGTTATTCACTAGCGGGAGACGAGCAGTACTTC. This gives the protein CASSYSLAGDEQYF.

The chain carries TRBV6-6 and TRBJ1-1; the D is unclear. The CDR3 runs 12 residues. CDR1 and CDR2 (germline): MNHNY, SVGAGI (reference sequence). V lost 6 bases to trimming and J lost 3 bases, with 8 bases between them. CDR3: CASSPSDTEAFF. In nucleotides, the CDR3 is TGTGCCAGCAGCCCATCAGACACTGAAGCTTTCTTT.

This clone was counted only a few times. The chain employs TRBV7-9 and TRBJ2-5; 12 bases match TRBD2. V was pared by 5 bases and J by 6 bases, with 13 bases of the junction left unmatched. CDR3 size: 17 residues. Germline values: CDR1 SEHNR, CDR2 FQNEAQ (reference sequence). In nucleotides, the CDR3 is TGTGCCAGCAGCGCGGCGAGACTAGCGGGAGTTTTAAAGACCCAGTACTTC. Translated, it gives CASSAARLAGVLKTQYF.

This chain uses TRBV4-2 with TRBJ2-1; 11 positions match TRBD2. The CDR3 extends over 15 amino acids. Looked up from germline, CDR1 is LGHNA and CDR2 is YNFKEQ. V trimming: 2 bases; J trimming: 8 bases; junction bases outside the gene matches: 5. This CDR3 is CASSQNSGRADEQFF. In DNA, the CDR3 is TGTGCCAGCAGCCAAAATAGCGGGAGGGCCGATGAGCAGTTCTTC.

This sequence joins TRBV7-3 and TRBJ1-1; 11 bases match TRBD1. After removal of 3 bases from V and 2 bases from J, the junction contained 2 bases not matched to a gene. Germline assignment: CDR1 SGHTA and CDR2 FQGTGA. The CDR3 is 15 residues long. The CDR3 DNA sequence: TGTGCCAGCAGCTTCCGGACAGGGGGCAACACTGAAGCTTTCTTT. Amino acid sequence: CASSFRTGGNTEAFF.